The TCR beta chain under discussion was sequenced for a study of blood T cell repertoires in COVID-19 (dated by TCRdb to the early 2020s). Regarding the study in general: Collaborator samples came from the United States, Italy and Spain and covered acute and convalescent phases of COVID-19. The prospective study material was composed of cDNA or gDNA derived from T cells, B-cell-depleted T cells, or PBMCs. Subjects who had been exposed to COVID-19, were actively infected with it, or had recovered from it provided the deeply sampled blood TCRbeta repertoires that made up the dataset. The repertoires were released in a freely available public database meant as a resource for research on the immune response to SARS-CoV-2. Samples were obtained from the ongoing ImmuneRACE study (first 160 participants) and from about 1,300 subjects provided by 6 global collaborators. The sample metadata nearly always contained a de-identified subject ID, COVID-19 status, age in years and sex. Where HLA class I and class II types were available, the types were taken from metadata supplied by the sample provider, not from assay-based typing. The research as a whole found: The quantity of clinical and demographic metadata differed by source and by participant and was supplied without curation.

Comment on this clone: Its antigen specificity is not known. Base qualities are missing; no much larger clone stands one base away.

The CDR3, from cysteine to phenylalanine, totals 17 residues. The read is trimmed to its CDR3 DNA, 51 bases read in frame from base 1. As encoded in the germline V gene, CDR1 is ENHRY while CDR2 is SYGVKD. Deletion took 4 bases off V and 1 base off J, with a span of 19 bases between the germline ends. Participants in the prospective study were aged about 18 to 89 years, lived in approximately 26 United States geographic areas, and enrolled through a virtual design. In the prospective study, cohorts were assigned on the basis of participant-reported clinical history obtained from a screening survey and a study questionnaire. Recovered participants in ImmuneRACE Cohort 3 were defined by two consecutive negative NP/OP PCR tests, clearance by a healthcare professional, or resolution of symptoms. In the prospective study, whole blood, serum and a nasopharyngeal or oropharyngeal swab were collected from each participant by mobile phlebotomists. Over a roughly 2-month period, participants in the prospective study had the option of providing additional blood draws and questionnaires. Blood samples from the prospective study were shipped frozen or at room temperature prior to DNA extraction.

TCRbeta CDR3 regions were amplified from genomic DNA by means of the immunoSEQ Assay, a bias-controlled multiplex PCR. The authors' pipeline ran thus. Nucleated cell counts per sample were estimated from amplification of reference gene primers within the assay. Sequence reads were collapsed and filtered to measure the absolute abundance of every unique TCRbeta CDR3 rearrangement. Productive Simpson clonality was computed per sample as the square root of Simpson's diversity index over productive rearrangements. In its TCRdb copy, this immuneACCESS table keeps in-frame sequences only and misses some clones. Where compared with another copy, unresolved V genes explain less than half of these, and the others have no known cause. Clone size and the V and J calls come from that table; the DNA yielded D and trimming. In this sample the table shows over 250,000 clones, roughly 86% of which occur a single time. The ten biggest clones cover roughly 5.3% of the sample.

The chain is made from TRBV10-3 and TRBJ1-1; D gene: possibly TRBD1, on 6 matching bases. Specimen: PBMCs or T cells enriched from blood (not recorded which). The sequence came from a woman aged 30 to 39 who had recovered from COVID-19. The CDR3 protein sequence reads: CAISARGGLETNTEAFF. The DNA is TGTGCCATCAGTGCCCGGGGGGGGCTCGAAACGAACACTGAAGCTTTCTTT.